This T cell receptor (beta chain) comes out of a study of identical twins. The sample holds a few counts of this clonotype. Template switching supplied a universal primer site; unique molecular identifiers were carried on the cDNA. TCRdb re-called the 5' RACE reads through MiXCR, storing one row per CDR3 protein. The data contain about 330,000 distinct CDR3 sequences, 9% to 15% of them singletons. These data were also reused for a study on yellow fever vaccine responses in identical twins.

The receptor's source is a woman younger than 35 in good health. The source material was CD8+ T cells sorted from blood.

The CDR3 DNA reads as TGTGCCAGCAGTTACACTAGCGGGAGGGCCTACGAGCAGTACTTC. Protein: CASSYTSGRAYEQYF. The chain employs TRBV6-2 or TRBV6-3 and TRBJ2-7; 13 bases map to TRBD2. The germline CDR1 and CDR2 sequences are MNHEY and SVGEGT. The junction had 0 bases not matched to a gene; V was cut back by 2 bases and J by 2 bases. CDR3 length: 15 amino acids.